This T cell receptor (beta chain) was sequenced during a study of blood T cell repertoires in COVID-19. The germline V gene encodes CDR1 SGDLS and CDR2 YYNGEE. Trimming removed 0 bases from V and 8 bases from J, with 14 bases in between. This CDR3 contains 14 residues. The repertoire was sequenced with immunoSEQ multiplex PCR; TCRdb's copy has only in-frame clones and lacks some. In the table there are 390,000 or so clones, roughly 80% of which are singletons. Assignment of participants to cohorts was predicated upon participant-reported clinical history. The receptor was derived from a woman in her 50s who had recovered from COVID-19. The V and J genes are TRBV9 and TRBJ1-1, with D perhaps matching TRBD1 (5 bases). What was sequenced was PBMCs or T cells enriched from blood (not recorded which). The CDR3 DNA sequence: TGTGCCAGCAGCGTAGTTCAAGGTGGGGGGGAAGCTTTCTTT. It specifies CASSVVQGGGEAFF.